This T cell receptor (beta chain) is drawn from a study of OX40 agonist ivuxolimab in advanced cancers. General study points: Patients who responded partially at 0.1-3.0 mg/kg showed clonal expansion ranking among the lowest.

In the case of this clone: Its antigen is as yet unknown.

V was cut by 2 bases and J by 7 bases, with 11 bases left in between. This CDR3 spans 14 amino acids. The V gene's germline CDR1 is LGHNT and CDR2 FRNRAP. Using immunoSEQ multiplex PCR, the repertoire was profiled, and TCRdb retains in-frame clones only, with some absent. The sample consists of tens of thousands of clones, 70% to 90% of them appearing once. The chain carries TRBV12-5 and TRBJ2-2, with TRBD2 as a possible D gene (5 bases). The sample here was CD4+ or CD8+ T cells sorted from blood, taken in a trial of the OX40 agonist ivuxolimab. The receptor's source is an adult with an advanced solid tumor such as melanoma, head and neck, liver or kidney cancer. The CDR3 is CASGLPSRDGELFF. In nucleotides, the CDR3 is TGTGCTAGTGGTTTGCCTTCTCGGGACGGGGAGCTGTTTTTT.